This T cell receptor (beta chain) was identified in a study of blood T cell repertoires in COVID-19. Study details: Italy, Spain and the United States were the sources of the convalescent and acute COVID-19 samples.

Methods used by the authors: Quantification of nucleated cells was approximated via reference gene primer amplification. Produced via immunoSEQ multiplex PCR; TCRdb's table is partial and in-frame only. The DNA gave D and trimming, while V, J and clone size come from that table. This repertoire shows about 100,000 clones, roughly 80% found once; its top ten account for around 4%. The CDR3 sequence is 15 residues long. Per germline, CDR1 KGHSH and CDR2 LQKENI. V was clipped by 5 bases and J by 3 bases; unmatched bases: 7. This sequence was found in a human donor in a cohort sampled during active COVID-19. The V gene is TRBV18, the J gene TRBJ2-1, with TRBD1 matching over 7 bases. Sequencing was carried out using peripheral blood. The CDR3 bases are TGTGCCAGCTCAGCCGGACAGGTACTCTACAATGAGCAGTTCTTC. This gives the protein CASSAGQVLYNEQFF.